The 9 T cell receptor beta chains below come from one sample, sequenced in a study of T cell responses to AZD1222 COVID-19 vaccine. The data were produced by immunoSEQ multiplex PCR, yet TCRdb's version contains in-frame clones alone and is incomplete. The sample records 150,000 to 200,000 clones, almost 90% being singletons. This specimen was peripheral blood, taken on day 0 of AZD1222 vaccination. The origin of the receptors is an adult in good health.

V gene TRBV7-3 combines with J gene TRBJ2-2; D possibly corresponds to TRBD1 (5 bases). This CDR3 spans 16 amino acids. The germline CDR1 and CDR2 sequences are SGHTA and FQGTGA. Trimming took 0 bases from V and 6 from J, leaving 14 bases between them. CDR3 coding DNA: TGTGCCAGCAGCTTAACATTTCCAGGGAAGCCCGGGGAGCTGTTTTTT. As protein: CASSLTFPGKPGELFF.

The chain recombines TRBV5-1 with TRBJ1-6; maybe TRBD1 (5 bases). This CDR3 region has 14 residues. Germline V lookup: CDR1 SGHRS, CDR2 YFSETQ. V lost 4 bases and J lost 10, with 15 bases in between. The CDR3 nucleotides read TGCGCCAGCAGCCCCGGGACGGCGGCCTCACCCCTCCACTTT. This sequence encodes CASSPGTAASPLHF.

The J gene is TRBJ2-6, the V gene TRBV9; no definite D call. Per the germline V gene, CDR1 is SGDLS and CDR2 is YYNGEE. Trimming removed 2 bases from V and 0 bases from J, with 6 bases in between. This CDR3 region has 15 residues. The DNA for the CDR3 is TGTGCCAGCAGCGTCCTGGCCTCTGGGGCCAACGTCCTGACTTTC. This encodes CASSVLASGANVLTF.

The chain carries TRBV25-1 and TRBJ2-1, with TRBD1 as a possible D gene (5 bases). V lost 7 bases and J lost 5, with 12 bases in between. CDR1 is MGHDK, CDR2 SYGVNS, per germline. CDR3 length: 13 amino acids. Written as DNA, the CDR3 is TGTGCCAGCACAGACAGAATTGACAATGAGCAGTTCTTC. This codes for CASTDRIDNEQFF.

The chain couples TRBV11-3 to TRBJ2-3; TRBD2 agrees at 9 bases. Trimming removed 5 bases from V and 0 bases from J; junction bases left unmatched: 6. CDR1 is SGHNT, CDR2 YENEEA, per germline. The CDR3 spans 16 residues. CDR3 bases: TGTGCCAGCAGCCCCGGGACTAGCTCGAGCACAGATACGCAGTATTTT. Protein product: CASSPGTSSSTDTQYF.

This chain's CDR3 is CASSSSTGGRYEQYF. In DNA, the CDR3 is TGTGCCAGCAGCTCTTCGACCGGGGGCAGGTACGAGCAGTACTTC. The gene calls are TRBV5-4 and TRBJ2-7; D may match TRBD1 or TRBD2 (6 bases each). Trimming removed 3 bases at V and 4 bases at J, with 17 bases between. From germline, CDR1 is SGHNT and CDR2 YYREEE (reference sequence). CDR3 size: 15 residues. The full variable domain, rest sourced from reference TRBV5-4 and TRBJ2-7, is ETGVTQSPTHLIKTRGQQVTLRCSSQSGHNTVSWYQQALGQGPQFIFQYYREEENGRGNFPPRFSGLQFPNYSSELNVNALELDDSALYLCASSSSTGGRYEQYFGPGTRLTVT.

Only one count was recorded for this clone. The chain couples TRBV13 to TRBJ2-3, with 11 bases fitting TRBD2. The CDR3 runs to 16 residues. CDR1 PRHDT and CDR2 FYEKMQ come from the germline V gene (reference sequence). Losses at the gene ends were 5 bases for V and 5 bases for J; bases not matched to a gene: 9. For the CDR3, the DNA is TGTGCCAGCAGCCCGGGACTAGCGGAGGGGGTAGATACGCAGTATTTT. Its protein product is CASSPGLAEGVDTQYF.

This chain joins TRBV4-2 and TRBJ2-5; D is possibly TRBD1 or TRBD2 (6 bases each). Germline CDR1 reads LGHNA; CDR2 reads YNFKEQ. The CDR3 sequence is 17 residues long. With 6 bases removed from V and 2 bases from J, the gap between germline ends came to 22 bases. The CDR3 loop is CASSSDSGRDTQETQYF. CDR3 coding DNA: TGTGCCAGCAGTTCCGACTCCGGGCGGGACACTCAAGAGACCCAGTACTTC.

The J gene is TRBJ2-1, the V gene TRBV18; 12 nucleotides line up with TRBD2. V was pared by 6 bases and J by 1 base, with 4 bases of the junction left unmatched. The germline gives CDR1 KGHSH, CDR2 LQKENI. The CDR3 is 16 residues long. CDR3 in amino acids: CASSPGLAGSYNEQFF. DNA for the CDR3: TGTGCCAGCTCCCCAGGACTAGCGGGATCCTACAATGAGCAGTTCTTC.